This T cell receptor (beta chain) was obtained from a study of T cell repertoires in cytomegalovirus infection. The wider study: Use of recently identified HLA-C-restricted and well-studied HLA-B-restricted CMV epitopes was part of the study. Signatures in public TCR beta sequences pointed to both CMV infection and matching HLA type.

A remark on this clonotype: Antigen specificity is unknown.

Findings and limits, study-wide: Public TCR beta family frequency separated CMV-and-HLA carriers, including in an independent cohort. CMV-specific TCR beta clonotypes restricted by HLA-C dominated the ex vivo response.

From germline, CDR1 is SGHVS and CDR2 FNYEAQ. The CDR3 has 15 amino acids. V shed 1 base, J shed 10 bases, and the junction held 5 bases outside the gene matches. From the reads, TCRdb called clonotypes with MiXCR, one entry per CDR3 protein. In the table there are roughly 860,000 distinct CDR3 sequences, approximately 32% of which are singletons. The clonotype originates from a human donor in good health (CMV status not recorded). Some clones in this sample may be carry-over from other donors' samples. V gene TRBV7-6 combines with J gene TRBJ2-1; 12 nucleotides agree with TRBD1. This specimen was cultured CD8+ T cells from PBMCs, taken from culture after CMV antigen stimulation. This chain's CDR3 is CASSLVGQGAAEQFF. DNA of the CDR3: TGTGCCAGCAGCTTAGTGGGACAGGGGGCCGCAGAGCAGTTCTTC.